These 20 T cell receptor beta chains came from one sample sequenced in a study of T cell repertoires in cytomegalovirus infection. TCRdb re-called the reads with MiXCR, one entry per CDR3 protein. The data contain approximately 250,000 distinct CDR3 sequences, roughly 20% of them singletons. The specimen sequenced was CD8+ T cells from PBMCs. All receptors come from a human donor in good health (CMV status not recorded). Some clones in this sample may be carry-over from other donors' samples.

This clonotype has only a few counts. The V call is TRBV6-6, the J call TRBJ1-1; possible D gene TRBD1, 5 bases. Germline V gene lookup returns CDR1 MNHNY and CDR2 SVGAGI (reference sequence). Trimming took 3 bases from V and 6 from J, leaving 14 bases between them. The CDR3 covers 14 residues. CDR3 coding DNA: TGTGCCAGCAGTTATGCGGGGCCTGTCGCTGAAGCTTTCTTT. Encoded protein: CASSYAGPVAEAFF.

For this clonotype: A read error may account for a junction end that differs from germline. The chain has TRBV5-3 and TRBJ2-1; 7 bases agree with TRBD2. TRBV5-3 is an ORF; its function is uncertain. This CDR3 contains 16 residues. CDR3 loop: CASSLEVLASYNEQFF. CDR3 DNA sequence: TGTGCCAGCAGCTTGGAGGTACTAGCGTCTTACAATGAGCAGTTCTTC.

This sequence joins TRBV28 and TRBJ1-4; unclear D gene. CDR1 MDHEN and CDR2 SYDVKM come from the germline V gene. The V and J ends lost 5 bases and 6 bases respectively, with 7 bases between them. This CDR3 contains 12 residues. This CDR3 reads CASSAGDEKLFF. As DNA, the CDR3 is TGTGCCAGCAGTGCCGGAGATGAAAAACTGTTTTTT.

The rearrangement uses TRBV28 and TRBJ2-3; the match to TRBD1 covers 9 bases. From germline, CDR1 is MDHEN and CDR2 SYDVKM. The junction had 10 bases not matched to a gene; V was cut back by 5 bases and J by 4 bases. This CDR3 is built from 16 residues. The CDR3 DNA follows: TGTGCCAGCAGTACCCTTAAGACAGGGGGGCCAGATACGCAGTATTTT. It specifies CASSTLKTGGPDTQYF.

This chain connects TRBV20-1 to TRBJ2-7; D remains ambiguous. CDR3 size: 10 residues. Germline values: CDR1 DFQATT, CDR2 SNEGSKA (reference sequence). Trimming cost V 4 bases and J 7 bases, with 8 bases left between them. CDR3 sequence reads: CSATTGEQYF. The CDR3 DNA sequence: TGCAGTGCTACCACGGGTGAGCAGTACTTC.

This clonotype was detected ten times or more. The CDR3 is CASRSGPGGSPLHF. Written as DNA, the CDR3 is TGTGCCAGCAGATCGGGCCCAGGTGGGTCACCCCTCCACTTT. The chain carries TRBV7-9 and TRBJ1-6, with unresolved D. The V end lost 6 bases, the J end lost 10 bases, and 16 bases lay between the germline ends. The germline gives CDR1 SEHNR, CDR2 FQNEAQ (reference sequence). The CDR3 spans 14 residues.

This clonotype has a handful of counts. CDR3 region: CASSGWDRVDSGANVLTF. The DNA for the CDR3 is TGTGCCAGCAGCGGATGGGACAGGGTCGACTCTGGGGCCAACGTCCTGACTTTC. The chain joins TRBV7-8 to TRBJ2-6; 9 nucleotides align to TRBD1. Per the germline V gene, CDR1 is SGHVS and CDR2 is FQNEAQ. The junction had 8 bases not matched to a gene; V was cut back by 5 bases and J by 0 bases. This CDR3 has 18 residues.

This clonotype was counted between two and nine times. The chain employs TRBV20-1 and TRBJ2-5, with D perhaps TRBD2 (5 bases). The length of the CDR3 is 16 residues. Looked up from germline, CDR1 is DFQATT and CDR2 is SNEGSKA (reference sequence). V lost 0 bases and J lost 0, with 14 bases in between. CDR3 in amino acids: CSAREGGPLYQETQYF. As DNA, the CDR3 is TGCAGTGCTAGAGAAGGAGGACCGCTGTACCAAGAGACCCAGTACTTC.

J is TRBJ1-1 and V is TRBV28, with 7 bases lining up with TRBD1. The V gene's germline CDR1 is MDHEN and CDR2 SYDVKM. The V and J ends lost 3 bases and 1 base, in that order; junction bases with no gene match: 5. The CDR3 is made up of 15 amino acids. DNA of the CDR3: TGTGCCAGCAGTTTTGGGGGACAGAGGAACACTGAAGCTTTCTTT. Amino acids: CASSFGGQRNTEAFF.

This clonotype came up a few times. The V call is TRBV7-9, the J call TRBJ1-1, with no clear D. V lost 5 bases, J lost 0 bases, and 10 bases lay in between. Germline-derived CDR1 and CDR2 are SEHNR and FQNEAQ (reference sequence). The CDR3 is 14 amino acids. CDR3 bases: TGTGCCAGCAGCCCATACGGCCTGAACACTGAAGCTTTCTTT. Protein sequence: CASSPYGLNTEAFF.

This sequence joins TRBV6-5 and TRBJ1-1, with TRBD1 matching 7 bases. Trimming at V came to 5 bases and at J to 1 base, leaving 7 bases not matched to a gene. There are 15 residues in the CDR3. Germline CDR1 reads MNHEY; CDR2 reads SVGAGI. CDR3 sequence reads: CASSRDRAPNTEAFF. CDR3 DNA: TGTGCCAGCAGTCGAGACAGGGCCCCGAACACTGAAGCTTTCTTT.

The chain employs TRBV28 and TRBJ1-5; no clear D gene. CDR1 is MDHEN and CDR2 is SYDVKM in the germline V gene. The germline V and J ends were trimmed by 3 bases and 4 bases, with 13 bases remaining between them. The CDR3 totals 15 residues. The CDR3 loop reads CASSLGRRANQPQHF. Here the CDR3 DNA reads TGTGCCAGCAGTTTGGGCAGGAGAGCGAATCAGCCCCAGCATTTT.

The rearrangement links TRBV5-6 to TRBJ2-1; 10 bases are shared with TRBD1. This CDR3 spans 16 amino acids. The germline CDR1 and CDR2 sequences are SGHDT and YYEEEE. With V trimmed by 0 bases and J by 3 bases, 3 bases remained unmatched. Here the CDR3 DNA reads TGTGCCAGCAGCTTGGTCGGACAGGGGGTCTACAATGAGCAGTTCTTC. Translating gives CASSLVGQGVYNEQFF.

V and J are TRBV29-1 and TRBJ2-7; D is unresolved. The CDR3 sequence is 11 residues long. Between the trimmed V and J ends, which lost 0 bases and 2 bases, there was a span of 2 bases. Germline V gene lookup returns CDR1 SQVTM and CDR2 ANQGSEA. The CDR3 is CSVEEAYEQYF. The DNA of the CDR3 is TGCAGCGTTGAAGAGGCCTACGAGCAGTACTTC.

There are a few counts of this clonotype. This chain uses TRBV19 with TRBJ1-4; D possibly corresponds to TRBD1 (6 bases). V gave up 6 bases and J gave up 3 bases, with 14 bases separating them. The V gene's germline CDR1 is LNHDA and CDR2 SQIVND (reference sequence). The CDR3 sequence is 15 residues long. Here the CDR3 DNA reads TGTGCCAGTAGCCTGGGGGCGCAGGCTAATGAAAAACTGTTTTTT. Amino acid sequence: CASSLGAQANEKLFF.

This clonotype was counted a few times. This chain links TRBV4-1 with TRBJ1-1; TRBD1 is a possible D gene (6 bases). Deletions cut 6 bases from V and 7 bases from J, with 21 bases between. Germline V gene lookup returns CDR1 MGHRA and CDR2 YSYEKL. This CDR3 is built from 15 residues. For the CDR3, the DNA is TGCGCCAGCAGTCGGGGGCCGGGGGCCGACTTTGAAGCTTTCTTT. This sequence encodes CASSRGPGADFEAFF.

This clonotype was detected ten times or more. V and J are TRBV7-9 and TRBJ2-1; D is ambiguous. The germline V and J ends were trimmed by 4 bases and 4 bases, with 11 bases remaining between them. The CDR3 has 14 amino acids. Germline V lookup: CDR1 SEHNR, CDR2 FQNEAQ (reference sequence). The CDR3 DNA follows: TGTGCCAGCAGCTCTCGCCTAGTTTACAATGAGCAGTTCTTC. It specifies CASSSRLVYNEQFF.

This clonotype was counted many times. The CDR3 loop reads CASSSSGGGEQFF. CDR3 bases: TGTGCCAGCAGCTCTTCGGGGGGGGGTGAGCAGTTCTTC. This sequence joins TRBV7-3 and TRBJ2-1; 8 nucleotides match TRBD2. The germline CDR1 and CDR2 sequences are SGHTA and FQGTGA. Trimming at V came to 4 bases and at J to 9 bases, leaving 5 bases not matched to a gene. The CDR3 length is 13 residues.

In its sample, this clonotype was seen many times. The CDR3 protein is CASAQGSYNEQFF. DNA of the CDR3: TGTGCCAGCGCACAGGGTTCCTACAATGAGCAGTTCTTC. The rearrangement uses TRBV7-6 and TRBJ2-1, with D maybe TRBD1 (6 bases). V lost 8 bases and J 1 base, leaving 9 bases between the germline ends. Germline assignment: CDR1 SGHVS and CDR2 FNYEAQ. CDR3 length: 13 amino acids.

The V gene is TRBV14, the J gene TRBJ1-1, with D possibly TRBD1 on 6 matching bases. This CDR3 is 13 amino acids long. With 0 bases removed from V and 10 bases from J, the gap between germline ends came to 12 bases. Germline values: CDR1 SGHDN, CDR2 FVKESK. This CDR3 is CASSQERGRGAFF. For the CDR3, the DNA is TGTGCCAGCAGCCAAGAAAGGGGCAGGGGAGCTTTCTTT.